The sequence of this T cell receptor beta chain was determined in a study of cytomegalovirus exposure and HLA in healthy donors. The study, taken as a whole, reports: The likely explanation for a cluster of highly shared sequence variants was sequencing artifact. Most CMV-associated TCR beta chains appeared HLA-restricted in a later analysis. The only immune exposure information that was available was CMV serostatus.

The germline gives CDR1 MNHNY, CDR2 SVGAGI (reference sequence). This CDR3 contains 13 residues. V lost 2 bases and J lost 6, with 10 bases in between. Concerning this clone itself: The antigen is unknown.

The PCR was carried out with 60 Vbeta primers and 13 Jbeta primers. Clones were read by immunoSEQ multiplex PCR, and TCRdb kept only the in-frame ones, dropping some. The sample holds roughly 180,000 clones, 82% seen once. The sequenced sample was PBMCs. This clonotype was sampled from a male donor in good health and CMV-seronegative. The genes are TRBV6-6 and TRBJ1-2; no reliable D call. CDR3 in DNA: TGTGCCAGCAGTTACCCCTGGCAGGATGGCTACACCTTC. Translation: CASSYPWQDGYTF.